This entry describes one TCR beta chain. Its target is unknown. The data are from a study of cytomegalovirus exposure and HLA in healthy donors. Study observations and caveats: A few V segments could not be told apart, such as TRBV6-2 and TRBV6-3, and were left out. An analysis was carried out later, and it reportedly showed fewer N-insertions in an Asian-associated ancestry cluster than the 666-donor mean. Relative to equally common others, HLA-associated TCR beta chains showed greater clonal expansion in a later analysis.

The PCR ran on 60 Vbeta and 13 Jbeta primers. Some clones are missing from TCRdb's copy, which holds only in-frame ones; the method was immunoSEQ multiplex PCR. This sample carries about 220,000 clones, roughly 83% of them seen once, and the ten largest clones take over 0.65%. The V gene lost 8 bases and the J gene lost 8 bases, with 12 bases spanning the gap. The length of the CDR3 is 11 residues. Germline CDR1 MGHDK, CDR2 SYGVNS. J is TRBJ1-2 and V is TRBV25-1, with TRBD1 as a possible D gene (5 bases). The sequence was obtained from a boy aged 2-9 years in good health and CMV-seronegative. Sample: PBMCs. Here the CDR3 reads CASGGGYGYTF. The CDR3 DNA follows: TGTGCCAGCGGGGGAGGGTACGGCTACACCTTC.